This T cell receptor beta chain was recovered during a study of T cells in Graves' hyperthyroidism and ophthalmopathy. On the study more broadly: Blood was drawn when the patient was first diagnosed and still untreated.

V shed 2 bases and J shed 2 bases, with 13 bases lying between them. This CDR3 comprises 15 residues. Germline CDR1 reads SGHTA; CDR2 reads FQGNSA. It was RNA transcripts that yielded the amplified TCR beta CDR3 regions. Carried out on the TCR CDR3, a first-round RT-PCR used the HTBI primer set. TCRdb re-derived calls from the multiplex PCR reads in MiXCR, one entry per CDR3 protein. Of hundreds of thousands of distinct CDR3 sequences listed, around 38% are singletons. Study-wide points: Appearing also in blood were most of the thyroid clonotypes expanded above 0.001. Ophthalmopathy was separated from stable hyperthyroidism by a 13 V-J model.

This clonotype occurred many times. The antigen is undetermined. Researchers defined stable Graves' hyperthyroidism as no ophthalmopathy progression within 18 months. Specimen: blood. V usage is TRBV7-2 and J usage is TRBJ2-7; D call uncertain. The clonotype originates from a man aged 18 to 30 with Graves' hyperthyroidism. DNA of the CDR3: TGTGCCAGCAGCTTAAGTTTCGACCGGACCTACGAGCAGTACTTC. It codes for CASSLSFDRTYEQYF. Filled out from reference TRBV7-2 and TRBJ2-7, the complete variable domain reads GAGVSQSPSNKVTEKGKDVELRCDPISGHTALYWYRQSLGQGLEFLIYFQGNSAPDKSGLPSDRFSAERTGGSVSTLTIQRTQQEDSAVYLCASSLSFDRTYEQYFGPGTRLTVT.